The 6 T cell receptor beta chains below were found in one sample sequenced in a study of cytomegalovirus exposure and HLA in healthy donors. The PCR contained 60 Vbeta and 13 Jbeta primers. The table came from immunoSEQ multiplex PCR; TCRdb's copy has only in-frame clones and leaves some out. The sample carries 200,000 to 250,000 clones, about 78% recorded once. The sample was PBMCs. These receptor sequences come from a male donor in good health and CMV-seronegative.

The CDR3 here is CASSLRQGNYGYTF. CDR3 coding DNA: TGTGCCAGCAGCTTAAGACAGGGCAACTATGGCTACACCTTC. The chain employs TRBV7-2 and TRBJ1-2, with 7 bases fitting TRBD1. The germline gives CDR1 SGHTA, CDR2 FQGNSA. The CDR3 extends over 14 amino acids. With V trimmed by 2 bases and J by 2 bases, 2 bases remained unmatched.

The chain carries TRBV9 and TRBJ1-3, with D maybe TRBD1 (5 bases). Germline V lookup: CDR1 SGDLS, CDR2 YYNGEE. The CDR3 is 15 residues long. Trimming cost V 4 bases and J 3 bases, with 14 bases left between them. For the CDR3, the DNA is TGTGCCAGCAGCCGTCTCGACAGTCGTGGAAACACCATATATTTT. This codes for CASSRLDSRGNTIYF.

The chain links TRBV6-1 to TRBJ2-1; 10 bases are a match to TRBD2. Germline V gives CDR1 MNHNS, CDR2 SASEGT. J lost 8 bases, V lost 6 bases, and 10 bases had no gene match. The CDR3 covers 15 residues. CDR3 in amino acids: CASRKREGVGDEQFF. CDR3 nucleotide sequence: TGTGCCAGCAGGAAGCGGGAGGGGGTTGGGGATGAGCAGTTCTTC.

V is TRBV9 and J is TRBJ1-1; D gene ambiguous. Germline CDR1 reads SGDLS; CDR2 reads YYNGEE. CDR3 length: 14 amino acids. The V end was cut by 4 bases, the J end by 0 bases, with 10 bases between. As DNA, the CDR3 is TGTGCCAGCAGCCCCCCATACATGAACACTGAAGCTTTCTTT. Translated, it gives CASSPPYMNTEAFF.

V gene TRBV30 combines with J gene TRBJ2-1; TRBD2 aligns across 8 bases. Trimming cost V 3 bases and J 7 bases; bases outside gene matches: 5. The CDR3 is 13 amino acids. Germline V CDR1 and CDR2: GTSNPN, SVGIG (reference sequence). The CDR3 nucleotides read TGTGCCTGGAGGGTAGGCGGGGGGAATGAGCAGTTCTTC. This codes for CAWRVGGGNEQFF.

The genes are TRBV21-1 and TRBJ1-1. TRBV21-1 is shown as a pseudogene. The CDR3 runs to 12 residues. CDR3 sequence (DNA): TGTGCCACGGCGGGGTTCGGCACTGAAGCTTTCTTT. Translated: CATAGFGTEAFF.